This record concerns one TCR beta chain sequence. This clone showed up many times. This clone's antigen is unknown. Qualities for individual bases were not recorded, and no much larger clone is one base off. No patient had received any treatment before thyroid surgery. Patient clinical samples collected from 2012 to 2018 were retrospectively analysed using T-cell receptor beta sequencing. This sample is part of a study of metastatic and nonmetastatic thyroid tumors (TCRdb year 2020). Describing the broader study: For patients with malignant and with benign thyroid disease, the researchers compared repertoires between peripheral blood samples and tumor or nodule tissue samples. Study-level results and caveats: In both blood and tumor samples, malignant tumors were reported to have significantly higher TCR beta diversity than benign nodules.

Inclusive of the bounding cysteine and phenylalanine, the CDR3 is 14 residues long. Of the read, only the CDR3 DNA is kept; its 42 bases are in frame from base 1. The junction carries 8 bases between V and J, which are trimmed by 2 bases and 2 bases respectively. The germline V gene provides CDR1 SGDLS and CDR2 YYNGEE. The protocol used for the library was PCR. Reads for this sample came from an Illumina HiSeq 4000. High-throughput sequencing was used to profile the CDR3 region of the TCR beta-chain in every patient. For the original study's pipeline: CDR3 differences across clinicopathological groups were used to build a classifier for discriminating distant-metastatic papillary thyroid cancer patients. Repertoire diversity was assessed with the Shannon index, and tumor-blood repertoire similarity with the Morisita-Horn index. TCRdb reanalyzed the raw reads on its own, using fastp at Q25 for trimming and MiXCR for clone calling, and kept in-frame beta chains. The V and J calls and clone size come from TCRdb's table, not from the authors' own analysis. This sample has around 20,000 clones in its table, and less than 35% of those were observed once. The ten biggest clones cover roughly 14% of the sample.

The receptor comes from a female donor with papillary thyroid cancer or a benign thyroid nodule (not recorded which). Some clones in this sample may be carry-over from other donors' samples. The V gene is TRBV9 and the J gene is TRBJ1-3, and TRBD1 may be the D gene, going by 5 matching bases. The specimen was blood. The CDR3 reads CASSVQGAGNTIYF. Here is the DNA: TGTGCCAGCAGCGTCCAGGGAGCTGGAAACACCATATATTTT.